This T cell receptor (beta chain) was found in a study of STAT5B mutations in CD4+ large granular lymphocyte leukemia. This was a survey-level run. Original methodology: Lowest detectable productive clonotype frequency was 2.59 x 10-5. TCRdb's copy holds only in-frame clones and misses some; the assay was immunoSEQ multiplex PCR. D and trimming come from the DNA, and the V and J calls and clone size come from that table. Of approximately 28,000 clones listed, approximately 88% are singletons. Study-level points and caveats: No patients shared main leukemic clonotypes, though roughly 27% appeared at low frequency elsewhere. TRBV06-family usage was enriched in top patient clones (8/27) versus controls (2/35).

A single count supports this clone. Its antigen is not identified. This CDR3 region has 17 residues. Germline-derived CDR1 and CDR2 are SEHNR and FQNEAQ (reference sequence). This TCR was recovered from a human donor in good health. Material for sequencing was CD4+ T cells from blood buffy coats. The rearrangement uses TRBV7-9 and TRBJ2-5; TRBD2 matches 16 bases. The DNA matches TRBJ2-7 better at its end, which makes the J call doubtful. This CDR3 reads CASSPGLAGGPVYEQYF. CDR3 nucleotide sequence: TGTGCCAGCAGCCCGGGACTAGCGGGAGGGCCAGTCTACGAGCAGTACTTC.